The TCR beta chain described here comes from a study of blood T cell repertoires in COVID-19. In the study overall: T cells, B-cell-depleted T cells, or PBMCs provided the cDNA or gDNA that served as material.

Recovery meant two consecutive negative NP/OP PCR tests, professional clearance, or resolved symptoms. This clone was detected once. Germline values: CDR1 LGHDT, CDR2 YNNKEL (reference sequence). This CDR3 region has 15 residues. Trimming removed 2 bases at V and 4 bases at J, with 14 bases between. Measured with immunoSEQ multiplex PCR; TCRdb has only the in-frame clones, and not every one. The sample contains some 320,000 clones, roughly 90% of which appear only once. Sequenced: PBMCs or T cells enriched from blood (not recorded which). This chain connects TRBV3-1 (or the pseudogene TRBV3-2) to TRBJ2-5; maybe TRBD2 (5 bases). The origin of this receptor is a man in his sixties who had recovered from COVID-19. The CDR3 DNA follows: TGTGCCAGCAGCCAATATACGGGGAGAGGAGAGACCCAGTACTTC. This translates into CASSQYTGRGETQYF.